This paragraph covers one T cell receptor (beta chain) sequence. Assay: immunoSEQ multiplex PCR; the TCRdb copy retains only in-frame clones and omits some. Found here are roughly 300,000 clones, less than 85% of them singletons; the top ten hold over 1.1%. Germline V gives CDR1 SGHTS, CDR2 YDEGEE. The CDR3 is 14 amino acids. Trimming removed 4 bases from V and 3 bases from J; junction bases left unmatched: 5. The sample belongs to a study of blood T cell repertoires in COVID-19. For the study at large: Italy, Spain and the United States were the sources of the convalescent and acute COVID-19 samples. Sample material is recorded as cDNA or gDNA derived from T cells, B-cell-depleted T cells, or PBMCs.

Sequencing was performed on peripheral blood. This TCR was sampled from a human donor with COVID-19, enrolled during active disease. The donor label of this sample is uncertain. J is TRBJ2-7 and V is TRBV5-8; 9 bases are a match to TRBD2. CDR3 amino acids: CASSKVAGVYEQYF. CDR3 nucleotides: TGTGCCAGCAGCAAAGTAGCGGGAGTCTACGAGCAGTACTTC.